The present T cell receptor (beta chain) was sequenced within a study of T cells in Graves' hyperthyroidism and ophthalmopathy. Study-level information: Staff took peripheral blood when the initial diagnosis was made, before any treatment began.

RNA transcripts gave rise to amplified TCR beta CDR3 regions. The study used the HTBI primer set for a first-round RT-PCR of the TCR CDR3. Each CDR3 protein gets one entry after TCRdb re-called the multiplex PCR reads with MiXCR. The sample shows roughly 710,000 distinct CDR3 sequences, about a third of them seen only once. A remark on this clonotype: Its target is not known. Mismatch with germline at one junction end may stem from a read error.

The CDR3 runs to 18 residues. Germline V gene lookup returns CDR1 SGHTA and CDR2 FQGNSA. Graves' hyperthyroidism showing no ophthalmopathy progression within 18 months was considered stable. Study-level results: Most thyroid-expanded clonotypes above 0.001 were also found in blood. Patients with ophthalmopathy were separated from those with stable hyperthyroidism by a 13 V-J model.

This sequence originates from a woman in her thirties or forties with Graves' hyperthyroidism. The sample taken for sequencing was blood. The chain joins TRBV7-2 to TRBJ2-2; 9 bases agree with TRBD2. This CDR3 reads CASRKRAWLAGYTGELLF. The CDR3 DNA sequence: TGTGCCAGCAGAAAACGGGCTTGGCTAGCGGGATACACCGGGGAGCTGCTTTTT. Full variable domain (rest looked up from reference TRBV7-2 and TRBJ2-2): GAGVSQSPSNKVTEKGKDVELRCDPISGHTALYWYRQSLGQGLEFLIYFQGNSAPDKSGLPSDRFSAERTGGSVSTLTIQRTQQEDSAVYLCASRKRAWLAGYTGELLFGEGSRLTVL.